One sample yielded the 5 T cell receptor beta chains listed below, sequenced in a study of blood T cell repertoires in COVID-19 (dated by TCRdb to the early 2020s). The library relied on the immunoSEQ multiplex PCR assay. In TCRdb, the immuneACCESS table is reduced to in-frame sequences with V and J assigned. These tables do not hold every clone; where another copy was compared, an unresolved V gene accounts for under half, and the others remain unexplained. Counted in this sample were 13,000 or so clones; around 78% of them appeared once. Over 30% of the sample goes to the ten largest clones. Input material: peripheral blood. These receptors originate from a human donor in a cohort sampled during active COVID-19.

The rearrangement uses TRBV5-8 and TRBJ2-5; TRBD1 is a possible D gene (6 bases). The V end lost 3 bases, the J end lost 2 bases, and 11 bases lay between the germline ends. CDR3 length: 14 amino acids. CDR1 and CDR2 (germline): SGHTS, YDEGEE. CDR3 residues: CASSSGQLQETQYF. CDR3 DNA sequence: TGTGCCAGCAGCTCTGGACAGTTACAAGAGACCCAGTACTTC.

V usage is TRBV12-3 or TRBV12-4 and J usage is TRBJ1-1; no definite D call. The CDR3 sequence is 12 residues long. V shed 5 bases and J shed 6 bases, with 10 bases lying between them. CDR3 DNA sequence: TGTGCCAGCAGTCGTTTGCGCGCTGAAGCTTTCTTT. Residues: CASSRLRAEAFF.

This sequence joins TRBV11-2 and TRBJ1-1; D not certain. V was pared by 6 bases and J by 0 bases, with 8 bases between. The V gene's germline CDR1 is SGHAT and CDR2 FQNNGV. The CDR3 spans 13 residues. DNA of the CDR3: TGTGCCAGCAGGGGGAGGGTGAACACTGAAGCTTTCTTT. Translated, it gives CASRGRVNTEAFF.

The V and J genes are TRBV7-2 and TRBJ2-5; D unresolved. CDR1 is SGHTA and CDR2 is FQGNSA in the germline V gene. Trimming left V 1 base short and J 2 bases short, with 5 bases between. The CDR3 is 13 residues long. In DNA, the CDR3 is TGTGCCAGCAGCTTAGGCAGGCAAGAGACCCAGTACTTC. Its translation: CASSLGRQETQYF. Drawing the rest from reference TRBV7-2 and TRBJ2-5, the complete variable domain is GAGVSQSPSNKVTEKGKDVELRCDPISGHTALYWYRQSLGQGLEFLIYFQGNSAPDKSGLPSDRFSAERTGGSVSTLTIQRTQQEDSAVYLCASSLGRQETQYFGPGTRLLVL.

This sequence joins TRBV5-8 and TRBJ1-6; D not certain. The CDR3 length is 14 residues. Germline V gene data show CDR1 as SGHTS and CDR2 as YDEGEE. Trimming stripped 1 base from V and 7 bases from J, with 9 bases between. CDR3 coding DNA: TGTGCCAGCAGCTTGAGAGGAATCAATTCACCCCTCCACTTT. It specifies CASSLRGINSPLHF. Based on the CDR3 plus reference TRBV5-8 and TRBJ1-6, the full variable domain is EAGVTQSPTHLIKTRGQQATLRCSPISGHTSVYWYQQALGLGLQFLLWYDEGEERNRGNFPPRFSGRQFPNYSSELNVNALELEDSALYLCASSLRGINSPLHFGNGTRLTVT.